The clone carrying this T cell receptor beta chain has only a few counts. Other DNA sequences in this specimen translate into the identical CDR3. The CDR3 is 15 residues long. The J segment lost 2 bases and the V segment lost 0 bases, leaving 0 bases of the junction unmatched. Per the germline V gene, CDR1 is MNHEY and CDR2 is SVGAGI. Expressed TCRB transcripts were sequenced because the entire RNA isolate underwent reverse transcription. Only in-frame clones appear in the TCRdb table, and some are missing; sequencing was by immunoSEQ multiplex PCR. The table records under 400,000 clones, around 12% of them present only once. This specimen belongs to a study of beta chain features in type 1 diabetes.

This chain links TRBV6-5 with TRBJ2-7; 11 nucleotides agree with TRBD1. The source is a man younger than 30 in good health. Sequencing was done on a sample of naive CD4+ T cells from blood. CDR3 nucleotide sequence: TGTGCCAGCAGTTACTCGGGACAGGGGGCCTACGAGCAGTACTTC. This sequence encodes CASSYSGQGAYEQYF.